A selection of T cell receptor beta chains follows, all from one sample in a study of T cells after yellow fever vaccination. TCRdb analysed the 5' RACE reads with MiXCR anew, one entry per CDR3 protein. The sample lists roughly 160,000 distinct CDR3 sequences; approximately 6.8% were seen once. The sequencing here drew on CD4+ T cells sorted from PBMCs, taken around 5 days after the first yellow fever vaccination. Receptors originate from a man aged 18-30 years who received the YFV17D yellow fever vaccine. The CDR3 runs from the conserved cysteine through the conserved F or W. Fields, in order: J gene, D gene, V gene, clone size, CDR3 protein, CDR3 DNA. The D gene is left open where the match is weak. Clone size is stated in some rows and not others, as once, few, many or a class when expanded.

J: TRBJ2-7
D: -
V: TRBV21-1
size: -
CDR3: CASSNLLGYPSYEQYF
DNA: TGTGCCAGCAGCAACCTTCTGGGATACCCCTCCTACGAGCAGTACTTC

J: TRBJ2-3
D: TRBD2
V: TRBV7-2
size: many
CDR3: CASSSERGVRTQYF
DNA: TGTGCCAGCAGCTCTGAGCGGGGGGTCCGTACGCAGTATTTT

J: TRBJ2-3
D: TRBD2
V: TRBV4-3
size: -
CDR3: CASSQESPTSGGGDTQYF
DNA: TGCGCCAGCAGCCAAGAATCCCCGACTAGCGGGGGGGGAGATACGCAGTATTTT

J: TRBJ2-5
D: -
V: TRBV4-2
size: -
CDR3: CASGVSQETQYF
DNA: TGTGCCAGCGGGGTCTCCCAAGAGACCCAGTACTTC

J: TRBJ2-3
D: -
V: TRBV5-1
size: -
CDR3: CTSSRPAQSGTDTQYF
DNA: TGCACCAGTAGCCGACCGGCCCAAAGCGGCACAGATACGCAGTATTTT

J: TRBJ1-3
D: -
V: TRBV12-3/TRBV12-4
size: few
CDR3: CASSLWGAPGNTIYF
DNA: TGTGCCAGCAGTTTATGGGGGGCCCCTGGAAACACCATATATTTT

J: TRBJ1-3
D: TRBD1
V: TRBV7-2
size: many
CDR3: CASSFTGVVSGNTIYF
DNA: TGTGCCAGCAGCTTTACAGGGGTCGTGTCTGGAAACACCATATATTTT

J: TRBJ2-7
D: -
V: TRBV5-1
size: many
CDR3: CASSLLRGRGYEQYF
DNA: TGCGCCAGCAGCTTGCTGAGGGGCAGAGGCTACGAGCAGTACTTC

J: TRBJ2-6
D: TRBD1
V: TRBV12-3/TRBV12-4
size: many
CDR3: CASAGGKSSGANVLTF
DNA: TGTGCCAGCGCAGGGGGAAAGAGCTCTGGGGCCAACGTCCTGACTTTC

J: TRBJ1-2
D: -
V: TRBV20-1
size: few
CDR3: CSARRDIYGYTF
DNA: TGCAGTGCTAGACGGGACATCTATGGCTACACCTTC

J: TRBJ2-7
D: -
V: TRBV11-2
size: few
CDR3: CASSPRPSSYEQYF
DNA: TGTGCCAGCAGCCCTCGTCCCAGCTCCTACGAGCAGTACTTC

J: TRBJ2-5
D: TRBD1
V: TRBV13
size: many
CDR3: CASSYSGGVQFGTQYF
DNA: TGTGCCAGCAGCTATTCAGGGGGCGTTCAGTTCGGGACCCAGTACTTC

J: TRBJ2-3
D: TRBD2
V: TRBV12-3/TRBV12-4
size: many
CDR3: CASRDSGGWTDTQYF
DNA: TGTGCCAGCAGGGATAGCGGGGGGTGGACAGATACGCAGTATTTT

J: TRBJ2-7
D: -
V: TRBV2
size: many
CDR3: CASSLNYEQYF
DNA: TGTGCCAGCAGTCTGAATTACGAGCAGTACTTC

J: TRBJ1-2
D: -
V: TRBV28
size: many
CDR3: CASTSGSYGYTF
DNA: TGTGCCAGCACCTCGGGAAGCTATGGCTACACCTTC

J: TRBJ2-3
D: -
V: TRBV10-3
size: many
CDR3: CAISDGGSRTDTQYF
DNA: TGTGCCATCAGTGATGGGGGGAGCCGCACAGATACGCAGTATTTT

J: TRBJ1-4
D: -
V: TRBV12-3/TRBV12-4
size: many
CDR3: CASSPYEKLFF
DNA: TGTGCCAGCAGCCCGTATGAAAAACTGTTTTTT

J: TRBJ2-1
D: -
V: TRBV4-2
size: few
CDR3: CASSQDGSSEYHEQFF
DNA: TGTGCCAGCAGCCAAGATGGGTCGAGCGAGTATCATGAGCAGTTCTTC

J: TRBJ2-5
D: -
V: TRBV10-2
size: many
CDR3: CASTGFGTGQETQYF
DNA: TGCGCCAGCACAGGATTTGGGACTGGCCAAGAGACCCAGTACTTC

J: TRBJ1-4
D: -
V: TRBV12-3/TRBV12-4
size: -
CDR3: CASAVGVGKLFF
DNA: TGTGCCAGCGCGGTGGGGGTTGGAAAACTGTTTTTT

J: TRBJ2-2
D: -
V: TRBV5-1
size: few
CDR3: CASSVAITGELFF
DNA: TGCGCCAGCAGCGTCGCCATCACCGGGGAGCTGTTTTTT

J: TRBJ2-3
D: -
V: TRBV6-5
size: few
CDR3: CASSYLPRAGTDTQYF
DNA: TGTGCCAGCAGTTACCTTCCTAGGGCGGGCACAGATACGCAGTATTTT

J: TRBJ1-2
D: TRBD1
V: TRBV10-3
size: -
CDR3: CAISESGQVYGYTF
DNA: TGTGCCATCAGTGAGTCGGGACAGGTCTATGGCTACACCTTC

J: TRBJ2-7
D: -
V: TRBV18
size: -
CDR3: CASSGSRTPLSEQYF
DNA: TGTGCCAGCTCAGGTTCCAGAACCCCTCTATCCGAGCAGTACTTC

J: TRBJ2-3
D: -
V: TRBV7-9
size: many
CDR3: CASTDPDTQYF
DNA: TGTGCCAGCACCGACCCGGATACGCAGTATTTT

J: TRBJ1-2
D: -
V: TRBV5-6
size: few
CDR3: CASSLTDYGYTF
DNA: TGTGCCAGCAGCTTGACAGACTATGGCTACACCTTC

J: TRBJ2-3
D: -
V: TRBV5-6
size: many
CDR3: CASSLGAHTDTQYF
DNA: TGTGCCAGCAGCTTGGGGGCCCACACAGATACGCAGTATTTT